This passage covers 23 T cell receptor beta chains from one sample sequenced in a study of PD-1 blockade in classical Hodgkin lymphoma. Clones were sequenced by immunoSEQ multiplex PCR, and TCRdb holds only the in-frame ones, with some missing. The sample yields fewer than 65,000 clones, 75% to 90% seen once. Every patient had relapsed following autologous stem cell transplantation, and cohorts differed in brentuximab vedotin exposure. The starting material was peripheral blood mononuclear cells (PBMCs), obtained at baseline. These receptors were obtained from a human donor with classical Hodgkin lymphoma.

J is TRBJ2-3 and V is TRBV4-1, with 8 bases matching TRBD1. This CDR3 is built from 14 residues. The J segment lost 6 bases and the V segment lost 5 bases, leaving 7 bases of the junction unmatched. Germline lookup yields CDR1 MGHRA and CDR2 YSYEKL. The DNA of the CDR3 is TGCGCCAGCAGCGGCAACCGGGACAGGGATACGCAGTATTTT. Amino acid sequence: CASSGNRDRDTQYF.

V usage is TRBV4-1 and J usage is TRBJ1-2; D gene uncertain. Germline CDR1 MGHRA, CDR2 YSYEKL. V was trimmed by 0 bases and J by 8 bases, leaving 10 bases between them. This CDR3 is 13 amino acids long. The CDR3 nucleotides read TGCGCCAGCAGCCAAGAAGGGATAATGGGCTACACCTTC. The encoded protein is CASSQEGIMGYTF.

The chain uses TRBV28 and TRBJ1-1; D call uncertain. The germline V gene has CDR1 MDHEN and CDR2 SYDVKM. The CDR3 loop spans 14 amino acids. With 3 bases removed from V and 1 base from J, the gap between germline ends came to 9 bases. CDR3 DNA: TGTGCCAGCAGTTTCGTTAGACCGAACACTGAAGCTTTCTTT. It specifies CASSFVRPNTEAFF.

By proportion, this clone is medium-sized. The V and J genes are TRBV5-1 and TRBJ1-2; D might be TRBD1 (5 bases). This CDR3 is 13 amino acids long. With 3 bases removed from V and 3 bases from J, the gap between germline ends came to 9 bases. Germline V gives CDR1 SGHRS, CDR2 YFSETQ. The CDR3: CASSSGTDYGYTF. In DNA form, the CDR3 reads TGCGCCAGCAGCTCCGGGACGGACTATGGCTACACCTTC.

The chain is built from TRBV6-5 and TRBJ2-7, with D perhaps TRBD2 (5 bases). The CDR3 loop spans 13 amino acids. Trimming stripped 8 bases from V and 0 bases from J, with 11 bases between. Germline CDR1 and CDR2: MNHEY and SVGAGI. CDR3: CASAYGSSYEQYF. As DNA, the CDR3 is TGTGCCAGCGCCTATGGGAGCTCCTACGAGCAGTACTTC.

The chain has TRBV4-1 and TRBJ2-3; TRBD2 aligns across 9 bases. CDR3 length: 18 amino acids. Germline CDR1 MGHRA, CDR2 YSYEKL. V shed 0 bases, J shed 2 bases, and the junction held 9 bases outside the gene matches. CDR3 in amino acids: CASSQDSRASGATDTQYF. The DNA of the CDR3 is TGCGCCAGCAGCCAAGATAGTCGGGCTAGCGGGGCCACAGATACGCAGTATTTT.

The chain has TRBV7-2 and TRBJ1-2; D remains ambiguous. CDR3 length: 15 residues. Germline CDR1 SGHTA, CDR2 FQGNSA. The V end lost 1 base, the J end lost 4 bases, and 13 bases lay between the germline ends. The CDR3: CASSLVEFSFYGYTF. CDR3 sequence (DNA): TGTGCCAGCAGCTTAGTGGAATTTTCATTCTATGGCTACACCTTC.

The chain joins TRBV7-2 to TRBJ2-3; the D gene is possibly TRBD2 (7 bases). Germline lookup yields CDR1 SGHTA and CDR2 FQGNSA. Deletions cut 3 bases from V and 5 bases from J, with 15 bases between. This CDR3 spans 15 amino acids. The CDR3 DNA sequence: TGTGCCAGCAGCTTGGGCGGGGGCTTTGGAGATACGCAGTATTTT. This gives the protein CASSLGGGFGDTQYF.

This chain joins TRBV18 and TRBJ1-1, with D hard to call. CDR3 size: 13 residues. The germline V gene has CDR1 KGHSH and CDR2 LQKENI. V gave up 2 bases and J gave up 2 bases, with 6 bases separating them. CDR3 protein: CASSPGVNTEAFF. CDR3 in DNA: TGTGCCAGCTCACCAGGGGTTAACACTGAAGCTTTCTTT. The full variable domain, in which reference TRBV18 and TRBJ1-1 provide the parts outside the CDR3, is NAGVMQNPRHLVRRRGQEARLRCSPMKGHSHVYWYRQLPEEGLKFMVYLQKENIIDESGMPKERFSAEFPKEGPSILRIQQVVRGDSAAYFCASSPGVNTEAFFGQGTRLTVV.

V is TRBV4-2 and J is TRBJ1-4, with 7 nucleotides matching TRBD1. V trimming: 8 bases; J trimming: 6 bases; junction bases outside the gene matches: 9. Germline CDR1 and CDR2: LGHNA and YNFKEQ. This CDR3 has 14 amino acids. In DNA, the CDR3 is TGTGCCAGCGGGCGACAGGGAGGGGATGAAAAACTGTTTTTT. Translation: CASGRQGGDEKLFF.

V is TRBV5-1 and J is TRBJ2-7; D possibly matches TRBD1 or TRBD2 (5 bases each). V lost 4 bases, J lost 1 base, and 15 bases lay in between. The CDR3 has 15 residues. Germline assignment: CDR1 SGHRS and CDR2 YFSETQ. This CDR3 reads CASSPLTGPSYEQYF. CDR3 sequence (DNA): TGCGCCAGCAGCCCATTGACGGGGCCATCCTACGAGCAGTACTTC.

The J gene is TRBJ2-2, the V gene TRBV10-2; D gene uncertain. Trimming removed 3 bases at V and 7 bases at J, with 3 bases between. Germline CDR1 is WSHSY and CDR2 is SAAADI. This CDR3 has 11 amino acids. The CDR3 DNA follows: TGCGCCAGCAGTGAACTCGGGGAGCTGTTTTTT. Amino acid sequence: CASSELGELFF.

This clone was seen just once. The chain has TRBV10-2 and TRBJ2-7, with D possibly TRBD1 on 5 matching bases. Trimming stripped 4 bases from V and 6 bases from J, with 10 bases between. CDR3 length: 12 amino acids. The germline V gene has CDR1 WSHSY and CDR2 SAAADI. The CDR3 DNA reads TGCGCCAGCAGTGCAGGGTTACGCGAGCAGTACTTC. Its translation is CASSAGLREQYF.

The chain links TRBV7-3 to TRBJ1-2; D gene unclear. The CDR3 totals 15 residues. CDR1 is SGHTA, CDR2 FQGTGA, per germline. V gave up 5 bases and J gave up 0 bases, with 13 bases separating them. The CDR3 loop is CASSPLGGANYGYTF. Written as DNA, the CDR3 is TGTGCCAGCAGCCCACTGGGAGGCGCTAACTATGGCTACACCTTC.

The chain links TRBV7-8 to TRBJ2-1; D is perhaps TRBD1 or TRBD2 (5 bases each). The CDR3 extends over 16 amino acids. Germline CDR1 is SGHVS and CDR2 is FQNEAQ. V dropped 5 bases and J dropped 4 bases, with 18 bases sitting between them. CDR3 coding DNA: TGTGCCAGCAGCCCGTATAACCACGGGGCTTACAATGAGCAGTTCTTC. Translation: CASSPYNHGAYNEQFF.

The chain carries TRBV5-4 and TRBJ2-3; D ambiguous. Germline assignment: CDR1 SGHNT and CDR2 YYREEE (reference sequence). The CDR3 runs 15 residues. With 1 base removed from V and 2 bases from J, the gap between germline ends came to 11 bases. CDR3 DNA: TGTGCCAGCAGCTTGTATGATACAGACACAGATACGCAGTATTTT. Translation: CASSLYDTDTDTQYF. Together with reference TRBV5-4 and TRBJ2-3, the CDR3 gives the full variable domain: ETGVTQSPTHLIKTRGQQVTLRCSSQSGHNTVSWYQQALGQGPQFIFQYYREEENGRGNFPPRFSGLQFPNYSSELNVNALELDDSALYLCASSLYDTDTDTQYFGPGTRLTVL.

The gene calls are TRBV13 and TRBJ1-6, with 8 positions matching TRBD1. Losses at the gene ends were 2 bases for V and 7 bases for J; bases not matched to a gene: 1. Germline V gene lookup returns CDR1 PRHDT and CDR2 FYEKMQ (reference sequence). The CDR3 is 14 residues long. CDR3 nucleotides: TGTGCCAGCAGCTTACAGGGGGCGAATTCACCCCTCCACTTT. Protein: CASSLQGANSPLHF.

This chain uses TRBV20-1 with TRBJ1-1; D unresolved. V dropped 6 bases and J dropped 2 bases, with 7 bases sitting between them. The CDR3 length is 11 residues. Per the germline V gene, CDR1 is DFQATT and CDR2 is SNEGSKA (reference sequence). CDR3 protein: CSAPANTEAFF. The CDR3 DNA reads TGCAGTGCCCCGGCCAACACTGAAGCTTTCTTT.

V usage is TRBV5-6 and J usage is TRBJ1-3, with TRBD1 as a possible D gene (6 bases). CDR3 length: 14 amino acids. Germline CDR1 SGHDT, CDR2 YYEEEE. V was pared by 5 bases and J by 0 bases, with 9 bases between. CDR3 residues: CASSLTGSGNTIYF. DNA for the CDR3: TGTGCCAGCAGTTTGACAGGCTCTGGAAACACCATATATTTT.

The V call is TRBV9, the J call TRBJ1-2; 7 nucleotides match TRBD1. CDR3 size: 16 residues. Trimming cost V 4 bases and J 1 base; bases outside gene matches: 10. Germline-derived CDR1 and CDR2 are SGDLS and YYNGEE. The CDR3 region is CASSPGTADHNYGYTF. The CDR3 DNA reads TGTGCCAGCAGCCCTGGGACAGCGGATCATAACTATGGCTACACCTTC.

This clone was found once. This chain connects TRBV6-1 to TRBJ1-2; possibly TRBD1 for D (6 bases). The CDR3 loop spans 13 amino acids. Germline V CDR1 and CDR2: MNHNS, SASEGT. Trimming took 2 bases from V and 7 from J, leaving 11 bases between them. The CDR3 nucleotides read TGTGCCAGCAGTGAAACAGGGTACGGTGGCTACACCTTC. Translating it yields CASSETGYGGYTF.

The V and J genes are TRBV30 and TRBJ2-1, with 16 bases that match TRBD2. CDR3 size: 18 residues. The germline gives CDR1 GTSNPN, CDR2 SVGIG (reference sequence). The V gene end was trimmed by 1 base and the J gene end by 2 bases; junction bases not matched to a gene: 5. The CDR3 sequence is CAWSGGTSGGGPYNEQFF. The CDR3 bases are TGTGCCTGGAGTGGCGGGACTAGCGGGGGGGGCCCCTACAATGAGCAGTTCTTC. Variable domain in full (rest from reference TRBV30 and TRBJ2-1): SQTIHQWPATLVQPVGSPLSLECTVEGTSNPNLYWYRQAAGRGLQLLFYSVGIGQISSEVPQNLSASRPQDRQFILSSKKLLLSDSGFYLCAWSGGTSGGGPYNEQFFGPGTRLTVL.

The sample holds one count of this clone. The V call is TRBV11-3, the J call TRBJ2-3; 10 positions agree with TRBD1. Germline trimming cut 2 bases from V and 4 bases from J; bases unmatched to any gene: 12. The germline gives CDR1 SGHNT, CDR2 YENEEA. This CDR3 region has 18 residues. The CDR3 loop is CASSLLTGTGDMADTQYF. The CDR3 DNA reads TGTGCCAGCAGCTTATTAACCGGGACAGGGGACATGGCAGATACGCAGTATTTT.